This T cell receptor beta chain is drawn from a study of blood T cell repertoires in COVID-19. For the study at large: COVID-19 samples, acute and convalescent, were from the United States, Italy and Spain. PBMCs, B-cell-depleted T cells, or T cells were the source of the cDNA or gDNA that made up the material.

In the source study's methods: For nucleated cells, counts were estimated from reference gene primer amplification. Libraries were prepared by immunoSEQ multiplex PCR; TCRdb keeps only in-frame clonotypes and omits some of them. From that table come the V and J calls and clone size; the DNA was used to work out D and trimming. Of about 210,000 clones in the sample, about 88% were seen once. Per the germline V gene, CDR1 is SGHKS and CDR2 is YYEKEE (reference sequence). There are 16 residues in the CDR3. The germline V and J ends were trimmed by 4 bases and 0 bases, with 14 bases remaining between them.

This sequence originates from a man in his 70s with acute or convalescent COVID-19. V gene TRBV5-5 combines with J gene TRBJ1-3, with TRBD1 as a possible D gene (5 bases). The sample consisted of peripheral blood. CDR3 coding DNA: TGTGCCAGCAGCCCTACAGGAGGGAGCTCTGGAAACACCATATATTTT. The encoded protein is CASSPTGGSSGNTIYF.